Shown below are 21 T cell receptor beta chains from a single sample sequenced in a study of control samples from healthy donors and cancer patients. TCRdb keeps only in-frame clones here, not all; method: immunoSEQ multiplex PCR. The repertoire holds fewer than 30,000 clones, with about 86% as singletons. The sample consisted of PBMCs. The receptor set was obtained from a woman between 40 and 50 years old with lung cancer.

As concerns this clone: A junction end diverges from the germline sequence, so it may reflect a read error. This chain connects TRBV5-6 to TRBJ2-7, with 12 bases that match TRBD1. Germline-derived CDR1 and CDR2 are SGHDT and YYEEEE. The CDR3 is 15 residues long. CDR3 in amino acids: CASSLLGQGAYEQHF. CDR3 nucleotide sequence: TGTGCCAGCAGCTTGCTGGGACAGGGGGCCTACGAGCAGCACTTC.

J is TRBJ2-1 and V is TRBV11-3, with D perhaps TRBD2 (7 bases). The V and J ends lost 5 bases and 9 bases respectively, with 20 bases between them. CDR1 and CDR2 (germline): SGHNT, YENEEA. CDR3 length: 15 residues. The CDR3 nucleotides read TGTGCCAGCAGCGAGAGGGGGGGGCCACTGGGTGAGCAGTTCTTC. This translates into CASSERGGPLGEQFF.

The chain couples TRBV10-3 to TRBJ1-4; tentative D call: TRBD1 (5 bases). The CDR3 spans 14 residues. V dropped 4 bases and J dropped 6 bases, with 12 bases sitting between them. CDR1 is ENHRY and CDR2 is SYGVKD in the germline V gene. CDR3 loop: CAISAEGQDEKLFF. DNA for the CDR3: TGTGCCATCAGTGCGGAGGGGCAGGATGAAAAACTGTTTTTT.

This clone was seen only once. The chain is built from TRBV20-1 and TRBJ1-2; D might be TRBD1 (5 bases). V lost 3 bases, J lost 2 bases, and 13 bases lay in between. This CDR3 has 14 residues. Germline assignment: CDR1 DFQATT and CDR2 SNEGSKA (reference sequence). The CDR3 DNA is TGCAGTGCTAGTCCGGGACGGACAAACTATGGCTACACCTTC. This sequence encodes CSASPGRTNYGYTF.

The chain uses TRBV19 and TRBJ1-1; D perhaps matches TRBD1 (6 bases). Germline loops: CDR1 LNHDA, CDR2 SQIVND (reference sequence). V lost 7 bases, J lost 4 bases, and 13 bases lay in between. CDR3 length: 13 residues. The CDR3 here is CASNLGRGTEAFF. The CDR3, as DNA: TGTGCCAGTAATCTGGGCAGGGGCACTGAAGCTTTCTTT.

The chain links TRBV12-3 or TRBV12-4 to TRBJ2-1; D gene ambiguous. V dropped 1 base and J dropped 9 bases, with 7 bases sitting between them. The CDR3 spans 12 residues. The CDR3 DNA is TGTGCCAGCAGTTTAGGCAGGAGTGAGCAGTTCTTC. Translating gives CASSLGRSEQFF.

This chain uses TRBV7-8 with TRBJ2-5; no firm D call. CDR3 length equals 15 residues. Trimming pared 5 bases from V and 2 bases from J, leaving 15 bases between. Germline V gene lookup returns CDR1 SGHVS and CDR2 FQNEAQ. CDR3: CASSHTEMSQETQYF. The DNA of the CDR3 is TGTGCCAGCAGCCACACAGAAATGAGTCAAGAGACCCAGTACTTC.

The chain uses TRBV27 and TRBJ2-1; D is possibly TRBD1 or TRBD2 (5 bases each). Germline V gene sequence: CDR1 MNHEY, CDR2 SMNVEV (reference sequence). The CDR3 covers 15 residues. V lost 6 bases to trimming and J lost 1 base, with 13 bases between them. The CDR3 reads CASSERDPSYNEQFF. CDR3 in DNA: TGTGCCAGCAGCGAGAGGGACCCTTCCTACAATGAGCAGTTCTTC.

The chain combines TRBV28 with TRBJ2-1; 8 positions match TRBD2. J gave up 9 bases and V 3 bases, and 10 bases lay outside the gene matches. The CDR3 length is 15 residues. The germline CDR1 and CDR2 sequences are MDHEN and SYDVKM. CDR3 region: CASSLPGGGRGEQFF. The DNA for the CDR3 is TGTGCCAGCAGTTTGCCCGGCGGGGGGCGGGGTGAGCAGTTCTTC.

The chain joins TRBV9 to TRBJ2-3; 9 nucleotides agree with TRBD1. Germline CDR1 and CDR2: SGDLS and YYNGEE. The V segment lost 3 bases and the J segment 0 bases; nucleotides outside the gene matches: 8. CDR3 length: 17 residues. This chain's CDR3 is CASSGARDRVSTDTQYF. The CDR3 DNA reads TGTGCCAGCAGCGGAGCCCGGGACAGGGTTAGCACAGATACGCAGTATTTT.

This rearrangement joins TRBV7-3 to TRBJ1-5, with D possibly matching TRBD1 (6 bases). The length of the CDR3 is 15 residues. The V gene's germline CDR1 is SGHTA and CDR2 FQGTGA. V was shortened by 4 bases and J by 3 bases, with 13 bases between the two germline ends. DNA of the CDR3: TGTGCCAGCAGCTCCGAGGGGGGTAACAATCAGCCCCAGCATTTT. As protein: CASSSEGGNNQPQHF.

The CDR3 DNA reads TGTGCCAGCAGTGAAGCGCAGGGGATGAACTATGGCTACACCTTC. This sequence encodes CASSEAQGMNYGYTF. This chain uses TRBV2 with TRBJ1-2, with a possible D match to TRBD1 (6 bases). CDR3 size: 15 residues. Germline CDR1 SNHLY, CDR2 FYNNEI. Trimming removed 0 bases at V and 2 bases at J, with 10 bases between. The entire variable domain, with the rest obtained from reference TRBV2 and TRBJ1-2, is as follows: EPEVTQTPSHQVTQMGQEVILRCVPISNHLYFYWYRQILGQKVEFLVSFYNNEISEKSEIFDDQFSVERPDGSNFTLKIRSTKLEDSAMYFCASSEAQGMNYGYTFGSGTRLTVV.

The rearrangement uses TRBV18 and TRBJ2-1; TRBD2 aligns across 8 bases. Germline CDR1 and CDR2: KGHSH and LQKENI. The J segment lost 7 bases and the V segment lost 6 bases, leaving 8 bases of the junction unmatched. This CDR3 comprises 14 residues. CDR3 loop: CASSAGGGINEQFF. DNA for the CDR3: TGTGCCAGCTCCGCCGGGGGGGGCATAAATGAGCAGTTCTTC.

The chain joins TRBV5-6 to TRBJ1-2, with 8 bases identical to TRBD1. V lost 1 base, J lost 8 bases, and 4 bases stayed unmatched. Germline V CDR1 and CDR2: SGHDT, YYEEEE. The CDR3 has 13 amino acids. CDR3 loop: CASSLQGARGYTF. The CDR3 nucleotides are TGTGCCAGCAGCTTGCAGGGGGCGAGGGGCTACACCTTC.

This chain uses TRBV11-2 with TRBJ1-2; D is perhaps TRBD1 (5 bases). V dropped 1 base and J dropped 7 bases, with 10 bases sitting between them. From germline, CDR1 is SGHAT and CDR2 FQNNGV. This CDR3 contains 13 residues. The CDR3 coding sequence is TGTGCCAGCAGCTTAGTAGGGGATTTTGGCTACACCTTC. This codes for CASSLVGDFGYTF.

The chain joins TRBV15 to TRBJ2-5; D unresolved. V lost 0 bases, J lost 2 bases, and 4 bases lay in between. This CDR3 spans 13 amino acids. Germline V CDR1 and CDR2: LNHNV, YYDKDF (reference sequence). The CDR3 is CATSREVQETQYF. In nucleotides, the CDR3 is TGTGCCACCAGCAGAGAGGTTCAAGAGACCCAGTACTTC.

This chain links TRBV10-3 with TRBJ2-1; TRBD1 might be the D (6 bases). Germline-derived CDR1 and CDR2 are ENHRY and SYGVKD. V lost 4 bases, J lost 4 bases, and 14 bases lay in between. The CDR3 extends over 15 amino acids. The CDR3 reads CAISAQGSGYNEQFF. Written as DNA, the CDR3 is TGTGCCATCAGTGCACAGGGATCCGGGTACAATGAGCAGTTCTTC.

This chain links TRBV10-3 with TRBJ1-3; 10 bases are a match to TRBD1. Losses at the gene ends were 11 bases for V and 4 bases for J; bases not matched to a gene: 8. Germline V lookup: CDR1 ENHRY, CDR2 SYGVKD. This CDR3 region has 14 residues. CDR3 sequence reads: CASKETGGGNTIYF. The CDR3 region has the DNA TGTGCCTCAAAAGAGACAGGGGGCGGAAACACCATATATTTT.

V gene TRBV2 combines with J gene TRBJ1-5, with 9 bases identical to TRBD1. Germline-derived CDR1 and CDR2 are SNHLY and FYNNEI. The V and J ends lost 3 bases and 3 bases, in that order; junction bases with no gene match: 21. There are 21 residues in the CDR3. In DNA, the CDR3 is TGTGCCAGCAGTGAGCTATCAGCCGGGACAGGGACCTTGGTTGTCAATCAGCCCCAGCATTTT. Its translation: CASSELSAGTGTLVVNQPQHF.

The chain combines TRBV11-3 with TRBJ2-3; the D call may be TRBD1 or TRBD2 (5 bases each). Trimming took 5 bases from V and 1 from J, leaving 10 bases between them. Per germline, CDR1 SGHNT and CDR2 YENEEA. The CDR3 is 14 residues long. CDR3 in DNA: TGTGCCAGCAGCCCGGGACCGGGCACAGATACGCAGTATTTT. Translating gives CASSPGPGTDTQYF.

The CDR3 loop reads CASSLVAHEQFF. For the CDR3, the DNA is TGTGCCAGCAGCTTAGTCGCCCATGAGCAGTTCTTC. The V gene is TRBV13, the J gene TRBJ2-1; no definite D call. The ends were cut back, 1 base at V and 8 bases at J, with 6 bases in the middle. The CDR3 has 12 amino acids. CDR1 and CDR2 from the germline V gene are PRHDT and FYEKMQ (reference sequence).